One sample yielded the 19 T cell receptor beta chains listed below, sequenced in a study of cytomegalovirus exposure and HLA in healthy donors. PCR employed 60 Vbeta and 13 Jbeta primers. Sequencing used immunoSEQ multiplex PCR; TCRdb keeps in-frame clones, though not all of them. The table has some 160,000 clones, 78% seen once. Sequencing was done on a sample of PBMCs. The source is a woman aged 35 to 49 in good health and CMV-seronegative.

V and J are TRBV28 and TRBJ2-7, with D possibly TRBD2 on 6 matching bases. The CDR3 contains 11 residues. The germline V and J ends were trimmed by 6 bases and 9 bases, with 12 bases remaining between them. CDR1 and CDR2 (germline): MDHEN, SYDVKM. CDR3 region: CASSLGGRQYF. CDR3 bases: TGTGCCAGCAGCCTCGGGGGAAGGCAGTACTTC.

Only a few counts were recorded for this clone. V is TRBV2 and J is TRBJ2-7; a weak D match, TRBD1 (6 bases). This CDR3 contains 13 residues. Trimming cost V 8 bases and J 0 bases, with 11 bases left between them. CDR1 is SNHLY, CDR2 FYNNEI, per germline. CDR3 in amino acids: CASYRELSYEQYF. CDR3 DNA sequence: TGTGCCAGCTACAGGGAACTCTCCTACGAGCAGTACTTC.

The chain carries TRBV15 and TRBJ1-1; no definite D call. The CDR3 loop spans 13 amino acids. Germline V lookup: CDR1 LNHNV, CDR2 YYDKDF (reference sequence). V lost 2 bases to trimming and J lost 0 bases, with 4 bases between them. The CDR3 region has the DNA TGTGCCACCAGCAGATACATGAACACTGAAGCTTTCTTT. It yields the protein CATSRYMNTEAFF.

This clone was recorded a few times. V and J are TRBV27 and TRBJ2-3; a weak D match, TRBD2 (7 bases). The CDR3 spans 14 residues. Germline V gene lookup returns CDR1 MNHEY and CDR2 SMNVEV (reference sequence). Trimming stripped 6 bases from V and 2 bases from J, with 12 bases between. The CDR3 nucleotides are TGTGCCAGCAGCTCGGCGGGGGCCACAGATACGCAGTATTTT. Its protein is CASSSAGATDTQYF.

This chain connects TRBV5-5 to TRBJ2-7; D unclear. The V end was cut by 4 bases, the J end by 5 bases, with 16 bases between. The CDR3 has 14 residues. Germline values: CDR1 SGHKS, CDR2 YYEKEE (reference sequence). CDR3 sequence reads: CASSQTLSRHEQYF. In DNA form, the CDR3 reads TGTGCCAGCAGCCAGACACTCTCGAGACACGAGCAGTACTTC. Drawing the rest from reference TRBV5-5 and TRBJ2-7, the complete variable domain is DAGVTQSPTHLIKTRGQQVTLRCSPISGHKSVSWYQQVLGQGPQFIFQYYEKEERGRGNFPDRFSARQFPNYSSELNVNALLLGDSALYLCASSQTLSRHEQYFGPGTRLTVT.

The CDR3 spells CASSPLRLAGGSLYNEQFF. The CDR3 region has the DNA TGTGCCAGCAGTCCACTTCGCTTAGCGGGGGGGTCTTTGTACAATGAGCAGTTCTTC. This chain uses TRBV28 with TRBJ2-1; the match to TRBD2 covers 11 bases. Germline CDR1 is MDHEN and CDR2 is SYDVKM. Trimming removed 5 bases from V and 4 bases from J; junction bases left unmatched: 16. This CDR3 has 19 residues. Full variable domain (missing parts from reference TRBV28 and TRBJ2-1): DVKVTQSSRYLVKRTGEKVFLECVQDMDHENMFWYRQDPGLGLRLIYFSYDVKMKEKGDIPEGYSVSREKKERFSLILESASTNQTSMYLCASSPLRLAGGSLYNEQFFGPGTRLTVL.

This rearrangement joins TRBV11-2 to TRBJ1-5; D is unresolved. Per the germline V gene, CDR1 is SGHAT and CDR2 is FQNNGV. The germline V and J ends were trimmed by 5 bases and 2 bases, with 13 bases remaining between them. This CDR3 has 15 amino acids. For the CDR3, the DNA is TGTGCCAGCAGCCCCGAATGGGGAGGCAATCAGCCCCAGCATTTT. It encodes CASSPEWGGNQPQHF.

The gene calls are TRBV5-8 and TRBJ1-5; D uncertain. V was clipped by 6 bases and J by 0 bases, with 13 bases between them. The CDR3 has 15 residues. The germline CDR1 and CDR2 sequences are SGHTS and YDEGEE. This CDR3 reads CASNSQIYSNQPQHF. CDR3 DNA sequence: TGTGCCAGCAACAGTCAGATTTATAGCAATCAGCCCCAGCATTTT.

J is TRBJ2-3 and V is TRBV28; D ambiguous. Germline CDR1 MDHEN, CDR2 SYDVKM. V lost 3 bases to trimming and J lost 5 bases, with 15 bases between them. This CDR3 spans 15 amino acids. CDR3 residues: CASSFGRGYGDTQYF. Here the CDR3 DNA reads TGTGCCAGCAGTTTTGGCAGAGGTTATGGAGATACGCAGTATTTT.

This chain uses TRBV11-2 with TRBJ2-1, with TRBD1 matching 8 bases. This CDR3 is 16 amino acids long. From germline, CDR1 is SGHAT and CDR2 FQNNGV. Trimming took 2 bases from V and 5 from J; bases not matched to a gene: 8. CDR3 region: CASSLWAQGENNEQFF. The CDR3 nucleotides read TGTGCCAGCAGCTTATGGGCACAGGGGGAAAACAATGAGCAGTTCTTC.

The V gene is TRBV2, the J gene TRBJ1-1, with a weak D call TRBD1 (5 bases). CDR3 length: 14 residues. Trimming left V 6 bases short and J 3 bases short, with 14 bases between. CDR1 is SNHLY, CDR2 FYNNEI, per germline. The CDR3: CASREQEAYTEAFF. The CDR3 region has the DNA TGTGCCAGCAGAGAACAGGAAGCCTACACTGAAGCTTTCTTT.

Regarding this clone: A junction boundary mismatches the germline segment, possibly from a read error. The chain has TRBV7-9 and TRBJ1-2; no clear D. The CDR3 has 12 amino acids. The V gene's germline CDR1 is SEHNR and CDR2 FQNEAQ (reference sequence). This CDR3 is CSSSVNSYGYTF. The CDR3, as DNA: TGTTCCAGCAGCGTCAACAGCTATGGCTACACCTTC.

The V call is TRBV2, the J call TRBJ1-1; 7 positions agree with TRBD1. The V gene end was trimmed by 4 bases and the J gene end by 7 bases; junction bases not matched to a gene: 6. The CDR3 spans 13 residues. CDR1 and CDR2 (germline): SNHLY, FYNNEI. CDR3: CASSGEGGVEAFF. The CDR3 DNA reads TGTGCCAGCAGTGGAGAAGGGGGCGTTGAAGCTTTCTTT.

This clone was found once. The J gene is TRBJ2-7, the V gene TRBV9; 10 bases fit TRBD1. CDR1 is SGDLS and CDR2 is YYNGEE in the germline V gene. Trimming removed 3 bases from V and 1 base from J; junction bases left unmatched: 4. The CDR3 is made up of 15 amino acids. The CDR3 reads CASSERDRGSYEQYF. The DNA for the CDR3 is TGTGCCAGCAGCGAGCGGGACAGGGGTTCCTACGAGCAGTACTTC.

In this sample, this clone turned up a few times. The rearrangement joins TRBV28 to TRBJ1-3; a possible D gene is TRBD1 (6 bases). This CDR3 contains 16 residues. From germline, CDR1 is MDHEN and CDR2 SYDVKM. V was pared by 11 bases and J by 0 bases, with 20 bases between. DNA for the CDR3: TGTGCCGTACCGGGACACCAGTCCAACTCTGGAAACACCATATATTTT. As protein: CAVPGHQSNSGNTIYF.

This rearrangement joins TRBV5-1 to TRBJ2-3, with TRBD1 as a possible D gene (5 bases). Germline V gene data show CDR1 as SGHRS and CDR2 as YFSETQ. V dropped 2 bases and J dropped 2 bases, with 9 bases sitting between them. This CDR3 has 14 amino acids. CDR3 sequence: CASSFTGNTDTQYF. In DNA, the CDR3 is TGCGCCAGCAGCTTTACAGGTAACACAGATACGCAGTATTTT.

The CDR3 sequence: CASRRTGWGTDTQYF. The CDR3, as DNA: TGTGCCAGCAGGCGGACAGGGTGGGGCACAGATACGCAGTATTTT. The chain recombines TRBV6-1 with TRBJ2-3; 8 bases are a match to TRBD1. Germline V gene data show CDR1 as MNHNS and CDR2 as SASEGT. The CDR3 contains 15 residues. Trimming took 6 bases from V and 1 from J; bases not matched to a gene: 6.

V is TRBV5-1 and J is TRBJ2-5; 8 bases agree with TRBD2. The CDR3 is 15 amino acids. The germline CDR1 and CDR2 sequences are SGHRS and YFSETQ. The junction had 8 bases not matched to a gene; V was cut back by 2 bases and J by 5 bases. CDR3 DNA: TGCGCCAGCAGCTTTAGCGGGGACGCCGGGGAGACCCAGTACTTC. It translates to CASSFSGDAGETQYF. The whole variable domain, filled in from reference TRBV5-1 and TRBJ2-5, reads KAGVTQTPRYLIKTRGQQVTLSCSPISGHRSVSWYQQTPGQGLQFLFEYFSETQRNKGNFPGRFSGRQFSNSRSEMNVSTLELGDSALYLCASSFSGDAGETQYFGPGTRLLVL.

The rearrangement links TRBV18 to TRBJ2-7; D not resolved. The germline V gene has CDR1 KGHSH and CDR2 LQKENI. There are 12 residues in the CDR3. V was shortened by 3 bases and J by 6 bases, with 9 bases between the two germline ends. CDR3 in DNA: TGTGCCAGCTCACCTAGTATCCGCGAGCAGTACTTC. Translated: CASSPSIREQYF.